A single sample is the source of the 8 T cell receptor beta chains below, sequenced in a study of cytomegalovirus exposure and HLA in healthy donors. A multiplex PCR was run with 60 Vbeta primers and 13 Jbeta primers. Here immunoSEQ multiplex PCR was the method, and the copy in TCRdb shows in-frame clones only, minus some. Of fewer than 110,000 clones in the sample, 74% were seen once. Sequenced: PBMCs. The receptors come from a woman aged 40 to 50 in good health and CMV-seropositive.

A few counts support this clone. This chain links TRBV11-2 with TRBJ1-5; D perhaps matches TRBD1 (5 bases). CDR1 and CDR2 from the germline V gene are SGHAT and FQNNGV. CDR3 size: 15 residues. V dropped 0 bases and J dropped 6 bases, with 12 bases sitting between them. CDR3 amino acids: CASSLDLGGLQPQHF. DNA for the CDR3: TGTGCCAGCAGCTTAGATCTGGGGGGACTTCAGCCCCAGCATTTT.

The V and J genes are TRBV9 and TRBJ2-1; 7 bases line up with TRBD2. Germline V gene lookup returns CDR1 SGDLS and CDR2 YYNGEE. The CDR3 loop spans 15 amino acids. V lost 2 bases to trimming and J lost 4 bases; unmatched junction nucleotides: 6. The CDR3 loop reads CASSVGLAVYNEQFF. The CDR3 DNA is TGTGCCAGCAGCGTTGGGCTAGCGGTATACAATGAGCAGTTCTTC.

V and J are TRBV4-1 and TRBJ2-3, with 9 bases aligning to TRBD2. The CDR3 runs to 16 residues. Germline V gene lookup returns CDR1 MGHRA and CDR2 YSYEKL. V shed 6 bases, J shed 1 base, and the junction held 8 bases outside the gene matches. The CDR3 spells CASRSSGGGGTDTQYF. The DNA of the CDR3 is TGCGCCAGCAGATCCTCTGGCGGGGGGGGCACAGATACGCAGTATTTT.

This clone was found a few times. This sequence joins TRBV10-1 and TRBJ1-4; D perhaps matches TRBD1 (5 bases). With 4 bases removed from V and 6 bases from J, the gap between germline ends came to 15 bases. The germline V gene has CDR1 WNHNN and CDR2 SYGVQD (reference sequence). This CDR3 has 15 residues. CDR3 sequence: CASSVCGGWYEKLFF. The CDR3 nucleotides read TGCGCCAGCAGTGTCTGTGGGGGGTGGTATGAAAAACTGTTTTTT.

This clone has more than one count but fewer than ten. The chain is built from TRBV30 and TRBJ2-3; 7 positions agree with TRBD2. V was pared by 6 bases and J by 3 bases, with 15 bases of the junction left unmatched. This CDR3 is 16 amino acids long. Germline V gene lookup returns CDR1 GTSNPN and CDR2 SVGIG (reference sequence). The CDR3 region is CACPTINSGGTDTQYF. The CDR3 bases are TGTGCCTGCCCGACGATCAACTCCGGGGGGACAGATACGCAGTATTTT.

This sequence joins TRBV19 and TRBJ2-7; 7 positions match TRBD2. Germline-derived CDR1 and CDR2 are LNHDA and SQIVND (reference sequence). CDR3 size: 15 residues. Trimming removed 1 base from V and 0 bases from J; junction bases left unmatched: 3. CDR3 protein: CASSIAWGGSYEQYF. CDR3 coding DNA: TGTGCCAGTAGTATAGCGTGGGGGGGCTCCTACGAGCAGTACTTC.

V is TRBV19 and J is TRBJ1-6; the match to TRBD1 covers 9 bases. The CDR3 is made up of 14 amino acids. The germline V gene encodes CDR1 LNHDA and CDR2 SQIVND (reference sequence). Trimming removed 3 bases from V and 7 bases from J; junction bases left unmatched: 1. CDR3 region: CASSIGTGNSPLHF. In nucleotides, the CDR3 is TGTGCCAGTAGTATCGGGACAGGGAATTCACCCCTCCACTTT.

The chain joins TRBV7-3 to TRBJ2-3, with D tentatively TRBD2 (7 bases). Deletions cut 3 bases from V and 0 bases from J, with 10 bases between. Germline V gives CDR1 SGHTA, CDR2 FQGTGA. The CDR3 totals 15 residues. The CDR3 coding sequence is TGTGCCAGCAGCTTGGGGGGGGCTAGCACAGATACGCAGTATTTT. Residues: CASSLGGASTDTQYF.